This TCR beta chain was documented in a study of blood T cell repertoires in COVID-19. Study-wide background: COVID-19 samples collected from the United States, Italy and Spain covered acute and convalescent phases. PBMCs, B-cell-depleted T cells, or T cells were the source of the cDNA or gDNA that made up the material.

V was trimmed by 3 bases and J by 5 bases, leaving 14 bases between them. The CDR3 consists of 16 residues. Germline assignment: CDR1 SGHNT and CDR2 YENEEA. TCRdb keeps only in-frame clones here, not all; method: immunoSEQ multiplex PCR. The sample shows 97,000 or so clones, approximately 81% of them seen only once. The sequence came from a man aged 60 to 75 with acute or convalescent COVID-19. The rearrangement joins TRBV11-3 to TRBJ1-6; D is possibly TRBD1 (6 bases). Material for sequencing was peripheral blood. This CDR3 is CASSLGSDRNNSPLHF. CDR3 nucleotide sequence: TGTGCCAGCAGCTTGGGGAGCGACAGGAATAATTCACCCCTCCACTTT.